Each of the 5 T cell receptor beta chains below was sequenced from the same sample in a study of response to subunit inactivated influenza vaccine. TCRdb processed the RT-PCR reads anew with MiXCR; each CDR3 protein has one entry. The sample consists of hundreds of thousands of distinct CDR3 sequences, 10% to 15% of them appearing once. The source was PBMCs from blood, collected about 40 days after vaccination. All receptors derive from a middle-aged man who received an inactivated influenza vaccine.

The chain uses TRBV2 and TRBJ2-2, with D perhaps TRBD1 or TRBD2 (7 bases each). The CDR3 loop spans 15 amino acids. Trimming took off 6 bases at V and 3 bases at J, with 14 bases between the two ends. Germline values: CDR1 SNHLY, CDR2 FYNNEI. The CDR3 here is CASRGDSGDTGELFF. CDR3 in DNA: TGTGCCAGCAGGGGGGACAGCGGGGACACCGGGGAGCTGTTTTTT.

This clonotype was observed at least ten times. V is TRBV20-1 and J is TRBJ1-1; unclear D gene. CDR3 length: 13 residues. The V gene's germline CDR1 is DFQATT and CDR2 SNEGSKA (reference sequence). V lost 6 bases to trimming and J lost 1 base, with 12 bases between them. The CDR3 protein is CSALGRANTEAFF. The CDR3 DNA follows: TGCAGTGCCCTGGGGAGGGCGAACACTGAAGCTTTCTTT.

In its sample, this clonotype was seen a few times. The chain combines TRBV6-1 with TRBJ1-2; 8 nucleotides align to TRBD1. V lost 6 bases to trimming and J lost 8 bases; unmatched junction nucleotides: 8. Germline CDR1 reads MNHNS; CDR2 reads SASEGT. The CDR3 covers 13 residues. CDR3 loop: CASRDRQGNGYTF. In nucleotides, the CDR3 is TGTGCCAGCAGGGACCGACAGGGGAACGGCTACACCTTC.

The chain has TRBV29-1 and TRBJ2-1; 9 bases agree with TRBD1. Germline V gene sequence: CDR1 SQVTM, CDR2 ANQGSEA. The V gene end was trimmed by 5 bases and the J gene end by 0 bases; junction bases not matched to a gene: 11. This CDR3 spans 17 amino acids. The CDR3 DNA sequence: TGCAGCGTTCCCGGGACAGGGCGATCCAGCTCCTACAATGAGCAGTTCTTC. Its protein product is CSVPGTGRSSSYNEQFF.

The chain employs TRBV29-1 and TRBJ2-3; 9 nucleotides agree with TRBD1. The CDR3 runs to 14 residues. Germline V CDR1 and CDR2: SQVTM, ANQGSEA. CDR3 sequence: CSALGQGSTDTQYF. DNA of the CDR3: TGCAGTGCCCTGGGACAGGGCAGCACAGATACGCAGTATTTT.